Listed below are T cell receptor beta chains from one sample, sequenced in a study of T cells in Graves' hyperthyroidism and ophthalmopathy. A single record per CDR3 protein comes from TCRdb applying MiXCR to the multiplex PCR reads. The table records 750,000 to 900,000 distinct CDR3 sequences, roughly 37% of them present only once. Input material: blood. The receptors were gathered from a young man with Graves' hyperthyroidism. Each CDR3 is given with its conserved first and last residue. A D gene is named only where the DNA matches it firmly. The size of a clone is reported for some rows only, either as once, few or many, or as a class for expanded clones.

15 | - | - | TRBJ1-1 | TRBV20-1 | TGCAGTGCTAGACTCAGCCATTCCATGAACACTGAAGCTTTCTTT | CSARLSHSMNTEAFF
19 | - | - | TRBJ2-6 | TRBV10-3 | TGTGCCAGCAGTGACTCGAGGGCTAGGGGAAGCTCTGGGGCCAACGTCCTGACTTTC | CASSDSRARGSSGANVLTF
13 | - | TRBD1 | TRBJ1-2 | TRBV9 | TGTGCCAGCAGCCCCGACAGGGGGATAGGCTACACCTTC | CASSPDRGIGYTF
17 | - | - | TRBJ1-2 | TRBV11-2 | TGTGCCAGCAGCTTAGATGGATTGGACGGTGTGTTCTATGGCTACACCTTC | CASSLDGLDGVFYGYTF
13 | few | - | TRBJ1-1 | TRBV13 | TGTGCCAGCATTACCCAGGGGAGCACTGAAGCTTTCTTT | CASITQGSTEAFF
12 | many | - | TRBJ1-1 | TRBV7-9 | TGTGCCAGCAGTCGCAGGGAGGGTGAAGCTTTCTTT | CASSRREGEAFF
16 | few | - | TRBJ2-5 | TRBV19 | TGTGCCAGTAGTACCAGTGGGGGCGCGTACAGTGAGACCCAGTACTTC | CASSTSGGAYSETQYF
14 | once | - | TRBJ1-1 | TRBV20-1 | TGCAGTGCTACAGTAGGGGGACGGATGTCGGGAGCTTTCTTT | CSATVGGRMSGAFF
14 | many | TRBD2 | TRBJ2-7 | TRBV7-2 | TGTGCCAGCAGCTCCCCGGGGGGAGAATACGAGCAGTACTTC | CASSSPGGEYEQYF
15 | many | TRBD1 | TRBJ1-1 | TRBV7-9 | TGTGCCAGCAGCCCCTGGACAGGGGGTGCCACTGAAGCTTTCTTT | CASSPWTGGATEAFF
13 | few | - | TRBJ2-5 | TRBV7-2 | TGTGCCAGCAGCTTCGAGAGGGATCAGCCCCAGTACTTC | CASSFERDQPQYF
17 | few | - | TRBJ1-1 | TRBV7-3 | TGTGCCAGCAGCTTAAACGGGGACGGGATTATGAACACTGAAGCTTTCTTT | CASSLNGDGIMNTEAFF
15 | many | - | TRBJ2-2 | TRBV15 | TGTGCCACCAGCAGAGATAAGGGGGTCACCGGGGAGCTGTTTTTT | CATSRDKGVTGELFF
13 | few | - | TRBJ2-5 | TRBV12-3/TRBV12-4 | TGTGCCAGCAGTTTGTCAGACGGAGAGACCCAGTACTTC | CASSLSDGETQYF
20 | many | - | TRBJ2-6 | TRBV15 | TGTGCCACCAGCAGAGATCTTCGTGAAGGGGGAGCCTCTGGGGCCAACGTCCTGACTTTC | CATSRDLREGGASGANVLTF
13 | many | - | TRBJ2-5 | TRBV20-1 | TGCAGTGCTCGGACTGGTAATGGGGAGACCCAGTACTTC | CSARTGNGETQYF
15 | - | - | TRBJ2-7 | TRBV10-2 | TGTGCCAGCAGTTACTCAGACGGCCAGACCTACGAGCAGTACTTC | CASSYSDGQTYEQYF
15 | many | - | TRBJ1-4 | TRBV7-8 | TGTGCCAGCAGGGGAGGGGGTCAGGGACGCGAAAAACTGTTTTTT | CASRGGGQGREKLFF
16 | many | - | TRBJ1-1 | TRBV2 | TGTGCCAGCAGTGAAGTCCGGGATTTGATGAACACTGAAGCTTTCTTT | CASSEVRDLMNTEAFF
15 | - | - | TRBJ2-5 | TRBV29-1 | TGCAGCGTTGAAGGGACCCTAGTCGACCAAGAGACCCAGTACTTC | CSVEGTLVDQETQYF
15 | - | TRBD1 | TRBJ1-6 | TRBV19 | TGTGCCAGTAACCTGGGGACAGGCGATAATTCACCCCTCCACTTT | CASNLGTGDNSPLHF
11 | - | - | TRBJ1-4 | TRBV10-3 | TGTGCCACCAGTGGCGGGGTACGCCTGTTTTTT | CATSGGVRLFF
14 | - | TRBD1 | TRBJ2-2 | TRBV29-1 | TGCAGCGTTTTGACCCAGGGGGCGCGCAATGAGCAGTTTTTT | CSVLTQGARNEQFF
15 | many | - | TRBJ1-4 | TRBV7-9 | TGTGCCAGCAGCTTAAGTCGGGGCAGGGAGGAAAAACTGTTTTTT | CASSLSRGREEKLFF
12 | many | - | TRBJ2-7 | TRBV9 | TGTGCCAGCAGCGGAAGGCAGGGCGAGCAGTACTTC | CASSGRQGEQYF
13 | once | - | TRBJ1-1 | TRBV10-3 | TGTGCCGGCAGTGAACTGGCGGGGGCTGAAGCTTTCTTT | CAGSELAGAEAFF
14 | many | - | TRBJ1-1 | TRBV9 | TGTGCCAGCAGCGTAGGCGGGGGGAGAACTGAAGCTTTCTTT | CASSVGGGRTEAFF
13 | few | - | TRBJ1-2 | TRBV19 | TGTGCCAGTACCCAGGACGGGGACTATGGCTACACCTTC | CASTQDGDYGYTF
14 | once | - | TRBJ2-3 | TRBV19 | TGTGCCAGTAGTACAATTAAGGGGACAGATACGCAGTATTTT | CASSTIKGTDTQYF
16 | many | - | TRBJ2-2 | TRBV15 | TGTGCCACCAGCAGAGATCCAGGGGCCAACACCGGGGAGCTGTTTTTT | CATSRDPGANTGELFF
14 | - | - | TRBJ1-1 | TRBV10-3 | TGTGCCATCAGTGCCGCGACAGCCAACACTGAAGCTTTCTTT | CAISAATANTEAFF
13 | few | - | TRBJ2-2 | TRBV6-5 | TGTGCCAGCAGCCCGATTGGGGGTGGGGAGCTGTTTTTT | CASSPIGGGELFF
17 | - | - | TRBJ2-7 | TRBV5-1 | TGCGCCAGCAGCTTGAGTAATGACCCCTGGAGCTCCTACGAGCAGTACTTC | CASSLSNDPWSSYEQYF
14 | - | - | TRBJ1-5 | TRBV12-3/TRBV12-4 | TGTGCCAGCAGTTACTCCGGGGCGGGTAGCCCCCAGCATTTT | CASSYSGAGSPQHF
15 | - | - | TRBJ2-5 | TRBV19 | TGTGCCAGTAGTATAACGGCTAGCAGAGAAGAGACCCAGTACTTC | CASSITASREETQYF
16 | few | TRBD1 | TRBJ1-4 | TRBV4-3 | TGCGCCAGCAGCCGCCCGGACAGGGGTCGGAATGAAAAACTGTTTTTT | CASSRPDRGRNEKLFF
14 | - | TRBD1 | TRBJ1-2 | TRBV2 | TGTGCCAGCGGCCCGGGACAGGGGCCCTATGGCTACACCTTC | CASGPGQGPYGYTF
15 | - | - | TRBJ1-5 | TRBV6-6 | TGTGCCAGCAGTTCCCCGGGGACTGAGGATCGAGCCCAGCATTTT | CASSSPGTEDRAQHF
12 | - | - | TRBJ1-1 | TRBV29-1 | TGCAGCGGCGGCAGCTGGAGCACTGAAGCTTTCTTT | CSGGSWSTEAFF
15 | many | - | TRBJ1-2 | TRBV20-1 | TGCAGTGCTAGAGATATGAGACAGGCGGACTATGGCTACACCTTC | CSARDMRQADYGYTF
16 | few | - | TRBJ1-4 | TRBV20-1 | TGCAGTGCTAGGGGGGCACAAGGCGCAACTAATGAAAAACTGTTTTTT | CSARGAQGATNEKLFF